These 8 T cell receptor beta chains share one sample of origin, sequenced in a study of control samples from healthy donors and cancer patients. Libraries were prepared by immunoSEQ multiplex PCR; TCRdb keeps only in-frame clonotypes and omits some of them. This table holds about 170,000 clones, 80% to 95% found once. Material for sequencing was blood. These receptors came from a woman in her sixties or seventies in good health.

V gene TRBV5-8 combines with J gene TRBJ1-5; D is unresolved. This CDR3 region has 15 residues. V gave up 2 bases and J gave up 4 bases, with 13 bases separating them. Germline loops: CDR1 SGHTS, CDR2 YDEGEE. CDR3 in DNA: TGTGCCAGCAGCTTAGGGAACAGCCCAAATCAGCCCCAGCATTTT. Translated, it gives CASSLGNSPNQPQHF.

This clone has a single count. The rearrangement uses TRBV7-8 and TRBJ1-2, with 8 bases that match TRBD1. The germline V gene encodes CDR1 SGHVS and CDR2 FQNEAQ. The CDR3 spans 13 residues. The ends lost 6 bases at V and 6 bases at J; junction bases unmatched: 6. In DNA, the CDR3 is TGTGCCAGCAGATCGCAACAGGGGGATGGCTACACCTTC. It yields the protein CASRSQQGDGYTF.

The rearrangement links TRBV7-6 to TRBJ1-1; the D is unclear. Germline assignment: CDR1 SGHVS and CDR2 FNYEAQ. V was clipped by 0 bases and J by 8 bases, with 10 bases between them. This CDR3 has 13 residues. The CDR3 loop reads CASSLARRAEAFF. Written as DNA, the CDR3 is TGTGCCAGCAGCTTAGCGCGGCGGGCGGAAGCTTTCTTT.

The V and J genes are TRBV5-6 and TRBJ2-5, with 11 nucleotides matching TRBD2. CDR1 is SGHDT and CDR2 is YYEEEE in the germline V gene. The CDR3 totals 17 residues. J gave up 3 bases and V 1 base, and 8 bases lay outside the gene matches. The CDR3 spells CASSLLTTSGGKETQYF. CDR3 DNA: TGTGCCAGCAGCTTGTTAACTACTAGCGGGGGTAAAGAGACCCAGTACTTC. Drawing the rest from reference TRBV5-6 and TRBJ2-5, the complete variable domain is DAGVTQSPTHLIKTRGQQVTLRCSPKSGHDTVSWYQQALGQGPQFIFQYYEEEERQRGNFPDRFSGHQFPNYSSELNVNALLLGDSALYLCASSLLTTSGGKETQYFGPGTRLLVL.

CDR3 sequence (DNA): TGTGCCAGCTCATCAGACAGTAACTATGGCTACACCTTC. Protein product: CASSSDSNYGYTF. V and J are TRBV18 and TRBJ1-2, with D maybe TRBD1 (5 bases). The CDR3 runs 13 residues. Trimming shortened V by 5 bases and J by 1 base, and 8 bases separated the two germline ends. Germline CDR1 reads KGHSH; CDR2 reads LQKENI. Full variable domain (outside the CDR3, taken from reference TRBV18 and TRBJ1-2): NAGVMQNPRHLVRRRGQEARLRCSPMKGHSHVYWYRQLPEEGLKFMVYLQKENIIDESGMPKERFSAEFPKEGPSILRIQQVVRGDSAAYFCASSSDSNYGYTFGSGTRLTVV.

CDR3 residues: CASSEARDYGYTF. The CDR3 DNA reads as TGTGCCAGCAGTGAAGCGAGAGACTATGGCTACACCTTC. The J gene is TRBJ1-2, the V gene TRBV2; D remains ambiguous. There are 13 residues in the CDR3. Germline assignment: CDR1 SNHLY and CDR2 FYNNEI. Trimming stripped 0 bases from V and 3 bases from J, with 5 bases between. Variable domain in full (rest from reference TRBV2 and TRBJ1-2): EPEVTQTPSHQVTQMGQEVILRCVPISNHLYFYWYRQILGQKVEFLVSFYNNEISEKSEIFDDQFSVERPDGSNFTLKIRSTKLEDSAMYFCASSEARDYGYTFGSGTRLTVV.

The rearrangement joins TRBV4-3 to TRBJ1-3, with D unresolved. Between the trimmed V and J ends, which lost 5 bases and 0 bases, there was a span of 8 bases. The CDR3 is 14 residues long. CDR1 LGHNA and CDR2 YSLEER come from the germline V gene. The CDR3 nucleotides are TGCGCCAGCAGCAAGCAGGACTCTGGAAACACCATATATTTT. Its translation: CASSKQDSGNTIYF.

This chain connects TRBV18 to TRBJ1-3; D is unresolved. Trimming cost V 4 bases and J 0 bases, with 10 bases left between them. Germline-derived CDR1 and CDR2 are KGHSH and LQKENI. The CDR3 has 15 residues. CDR3 bases: TGTGCCAGCTCACGCGGGCAGAGCTCTGGAAACACCATATATTTT. Translation: CASSRGQSSGNTIYF.